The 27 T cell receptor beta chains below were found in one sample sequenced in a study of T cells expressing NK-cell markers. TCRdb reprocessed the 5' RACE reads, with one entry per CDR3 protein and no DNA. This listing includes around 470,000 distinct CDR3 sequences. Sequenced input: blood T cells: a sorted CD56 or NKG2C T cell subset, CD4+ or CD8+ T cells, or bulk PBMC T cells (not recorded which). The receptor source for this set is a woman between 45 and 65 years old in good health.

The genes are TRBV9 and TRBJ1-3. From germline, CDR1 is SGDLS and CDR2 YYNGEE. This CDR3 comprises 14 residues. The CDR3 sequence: CASSVDFPGNTIYF.

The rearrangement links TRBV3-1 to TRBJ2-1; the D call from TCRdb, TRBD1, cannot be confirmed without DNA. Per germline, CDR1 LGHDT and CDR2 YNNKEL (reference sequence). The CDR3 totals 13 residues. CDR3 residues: CASSQPGRDEQFF.

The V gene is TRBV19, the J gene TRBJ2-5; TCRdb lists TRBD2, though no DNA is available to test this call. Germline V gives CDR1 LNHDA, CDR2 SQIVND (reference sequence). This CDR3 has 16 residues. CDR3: CASSIRRLAGEETQYF.

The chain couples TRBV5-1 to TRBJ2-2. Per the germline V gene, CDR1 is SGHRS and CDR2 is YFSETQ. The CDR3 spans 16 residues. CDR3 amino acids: CASIGRMGANTGELFF.

CDR3 amino acids: CSARVTGTDTQYF. The chain joins TRBV20-1 to TRBJ2-3. The V gene's germline CDR1 is DFQATT and CDR2 SNEGSKA (reference sequence). The CDR3 loop spans 13 amino acids.

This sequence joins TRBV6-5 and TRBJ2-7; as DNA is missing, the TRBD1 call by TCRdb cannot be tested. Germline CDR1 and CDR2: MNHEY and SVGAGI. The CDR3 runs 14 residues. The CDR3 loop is CASSMTGLVNEQYF.

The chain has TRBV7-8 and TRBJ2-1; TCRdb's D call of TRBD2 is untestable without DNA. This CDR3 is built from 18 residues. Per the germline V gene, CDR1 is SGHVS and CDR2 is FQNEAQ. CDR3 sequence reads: CASSLGFQRLSSYNEQFF. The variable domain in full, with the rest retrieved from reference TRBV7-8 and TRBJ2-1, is GAGVSQSPRYKVAKRGQDVALRCDPISGHVSLFWYQQALGQGPEFLTYFQNEAQLDKSGLPSDRFFAERPEGSVSTLKIQRTQQEDSAVYLCASSLGFQRLSSYNEQFFGPGTRLTVL.

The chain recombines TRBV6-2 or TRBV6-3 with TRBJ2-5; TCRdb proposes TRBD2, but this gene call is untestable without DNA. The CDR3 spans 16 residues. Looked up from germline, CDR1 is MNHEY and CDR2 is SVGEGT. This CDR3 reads CASMFLSGRPGETQYF.

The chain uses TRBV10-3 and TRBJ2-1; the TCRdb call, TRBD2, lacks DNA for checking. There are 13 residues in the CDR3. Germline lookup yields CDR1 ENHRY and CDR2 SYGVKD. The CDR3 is CAIDGGSHNEQFF.

CDR3 amino acids: CASSEGGPKYEQYF. The V and J genes are TRBV10-1 and TRBJ2-7; the TRBD1 assignment by TCRdb is unverifiable without DNA. CDR1 and CDR2 from the germline V gene are WNHNN and SYGVQD (reference sequence). The CDR3 is 14 amino acids.

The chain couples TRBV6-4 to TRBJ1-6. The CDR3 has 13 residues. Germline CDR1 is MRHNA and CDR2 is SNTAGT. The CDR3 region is CASSGGPLSPLHF.

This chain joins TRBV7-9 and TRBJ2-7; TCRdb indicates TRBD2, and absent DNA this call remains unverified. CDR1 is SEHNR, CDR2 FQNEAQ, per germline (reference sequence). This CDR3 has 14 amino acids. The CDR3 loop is CASSLTGLSYEQYF.

The CDR3 loop reads CASSLGGRDGNTIYF. The chain joins TRBV5-1 to TRBJ1-3. Germline CDR1 is SGHRS and CDR2 is YFSETQ. The CDR3 runs to 15 residues.

The CDR3 loop is CASGGGRAHRETQYF. This sequence joins TRBV28 and TRBJ2-5; TCRdb lists TRBD2, though no DNA is available to test this call. This CDR3 comprises 15 residues. The germline V gene has CDR1 MDHEN and CDR2 SYDVKM.

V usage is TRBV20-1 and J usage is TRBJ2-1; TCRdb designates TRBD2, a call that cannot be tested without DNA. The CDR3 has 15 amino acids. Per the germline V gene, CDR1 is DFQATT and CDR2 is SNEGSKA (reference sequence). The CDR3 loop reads CSATVSAGSYNEQFF.

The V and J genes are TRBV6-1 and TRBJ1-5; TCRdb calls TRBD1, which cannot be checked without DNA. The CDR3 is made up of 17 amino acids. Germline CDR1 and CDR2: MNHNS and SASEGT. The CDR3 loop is CASSEASYRGGTQPQHF.

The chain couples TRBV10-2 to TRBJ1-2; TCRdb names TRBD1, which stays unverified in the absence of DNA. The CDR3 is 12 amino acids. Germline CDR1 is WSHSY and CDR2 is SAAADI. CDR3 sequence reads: CASSEGEYGYTF.

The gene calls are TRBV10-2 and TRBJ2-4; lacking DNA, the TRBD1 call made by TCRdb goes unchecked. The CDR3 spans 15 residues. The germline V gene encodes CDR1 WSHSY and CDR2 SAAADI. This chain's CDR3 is CASRSRGTAKNIQYF.

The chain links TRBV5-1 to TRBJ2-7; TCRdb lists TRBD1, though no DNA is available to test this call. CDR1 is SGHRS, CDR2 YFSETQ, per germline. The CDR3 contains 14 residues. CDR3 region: CASSLGQLGDEQYF. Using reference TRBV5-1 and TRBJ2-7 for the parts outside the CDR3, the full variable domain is KAGVTQTPRYLIKTRGQQVTLSCSPISGHRSVSWYQQTPGQGLQFLFEYFSETQRNKGNFPGRFSGRQFSNSRSEMNVSTLELGDSALYLCASSLGQLGDEQYFGPGTRLTVT.

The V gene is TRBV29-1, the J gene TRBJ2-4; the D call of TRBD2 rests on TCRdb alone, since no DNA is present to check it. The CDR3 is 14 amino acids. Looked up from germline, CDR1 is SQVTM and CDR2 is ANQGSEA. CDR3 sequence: CSGSSGGGRNIQYF.

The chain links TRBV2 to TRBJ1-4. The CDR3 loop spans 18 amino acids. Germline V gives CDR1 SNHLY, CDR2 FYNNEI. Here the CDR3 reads CASRTPLRSGSTNEKLFF.

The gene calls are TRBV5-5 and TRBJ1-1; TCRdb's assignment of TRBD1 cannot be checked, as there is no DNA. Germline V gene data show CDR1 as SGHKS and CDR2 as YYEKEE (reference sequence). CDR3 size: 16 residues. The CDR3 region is CASSALAGTGGTEAFF. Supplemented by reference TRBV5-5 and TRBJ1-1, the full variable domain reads DAGVTQSPTHLIKTRGQQVTLRCSPISGHKSVSWYQQVLGQGPQFIFQYYEKEERGRGNFPDRFSARQFPNYSSELNVNALLLGDSALYLCASSALAGTGGTEAFFGQGTRLTVV.

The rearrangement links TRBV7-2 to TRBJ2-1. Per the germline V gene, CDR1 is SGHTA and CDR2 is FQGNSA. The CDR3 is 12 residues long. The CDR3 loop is CASARTYNEQFF.

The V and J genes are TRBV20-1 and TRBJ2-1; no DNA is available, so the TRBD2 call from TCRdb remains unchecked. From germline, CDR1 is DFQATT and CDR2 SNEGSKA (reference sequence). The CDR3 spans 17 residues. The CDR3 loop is CSASGGIPFVSYNEQFF.

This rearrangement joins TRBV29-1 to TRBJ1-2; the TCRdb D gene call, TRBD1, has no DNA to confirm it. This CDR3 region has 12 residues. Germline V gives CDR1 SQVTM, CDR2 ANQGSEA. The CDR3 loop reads CSVGDGIDGYTF.

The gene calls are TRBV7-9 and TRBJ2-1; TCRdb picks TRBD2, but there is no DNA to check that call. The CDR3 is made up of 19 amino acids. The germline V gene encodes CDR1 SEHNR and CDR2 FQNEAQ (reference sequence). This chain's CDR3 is CASSLGFPPLAGGYNEQFF.

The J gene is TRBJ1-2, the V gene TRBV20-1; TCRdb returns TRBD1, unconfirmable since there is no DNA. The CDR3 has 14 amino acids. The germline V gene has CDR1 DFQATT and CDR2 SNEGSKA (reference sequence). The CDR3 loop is CSAVRSGSAYGYTF.